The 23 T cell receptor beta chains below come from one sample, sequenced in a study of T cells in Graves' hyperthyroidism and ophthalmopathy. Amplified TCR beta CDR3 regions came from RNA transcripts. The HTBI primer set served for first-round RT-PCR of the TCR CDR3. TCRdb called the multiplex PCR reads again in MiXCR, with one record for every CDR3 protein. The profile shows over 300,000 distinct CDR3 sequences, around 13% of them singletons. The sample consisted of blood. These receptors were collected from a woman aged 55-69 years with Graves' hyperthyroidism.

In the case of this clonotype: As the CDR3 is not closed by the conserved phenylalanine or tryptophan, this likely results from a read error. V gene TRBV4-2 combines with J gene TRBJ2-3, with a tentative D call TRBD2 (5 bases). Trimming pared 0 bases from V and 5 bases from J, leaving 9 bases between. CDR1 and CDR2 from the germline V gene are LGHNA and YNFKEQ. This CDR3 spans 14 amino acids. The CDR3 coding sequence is TGTGCCAGCAGCCAAGATACTAGAGGAGATACGCAGTATCTT. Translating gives CASSQDTRGDTQYL.

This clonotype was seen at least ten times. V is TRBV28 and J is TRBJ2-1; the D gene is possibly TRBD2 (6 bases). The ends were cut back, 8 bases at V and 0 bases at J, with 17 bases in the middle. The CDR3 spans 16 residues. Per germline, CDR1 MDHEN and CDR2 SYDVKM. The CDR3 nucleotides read TGTGCCAGCCCCCCTAGCGCCTATTACTCCTACAATGAGCAGTTCTTC. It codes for CASPPSAYYSYNEQFF. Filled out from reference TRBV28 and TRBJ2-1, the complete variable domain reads DVKVTQSSRYLVKRTGEKVFLECVQDMDHENMFWYRQDPGLGLRLIYFSYDVKMKEKGDIPEGYSVSREKKERFSLILESASTNQTSMYLCASPPSAYYSYNEQFFGPGTRLTVL.

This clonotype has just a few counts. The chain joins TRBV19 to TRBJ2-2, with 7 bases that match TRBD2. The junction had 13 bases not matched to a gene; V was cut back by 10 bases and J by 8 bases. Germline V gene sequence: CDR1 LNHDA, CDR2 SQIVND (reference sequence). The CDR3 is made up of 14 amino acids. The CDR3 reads CATMAGAGRGELFF. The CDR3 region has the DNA TGTGCCACGATGGCGGGAGCGGGGAGGGGGGAGCTGTTTTTT.

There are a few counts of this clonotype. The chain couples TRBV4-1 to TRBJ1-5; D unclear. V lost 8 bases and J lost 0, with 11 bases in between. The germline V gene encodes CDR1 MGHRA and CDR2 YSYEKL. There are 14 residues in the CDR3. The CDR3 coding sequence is TGCGCCAGCCGATCGGGGTATAGCAATCAGCCCCAGCATTTT. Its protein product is CASRSGYSNQPQHF.

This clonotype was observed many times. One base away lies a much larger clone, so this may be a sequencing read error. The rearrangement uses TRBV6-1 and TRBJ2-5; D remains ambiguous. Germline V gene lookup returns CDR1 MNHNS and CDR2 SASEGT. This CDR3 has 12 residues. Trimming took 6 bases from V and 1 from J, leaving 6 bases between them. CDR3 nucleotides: TGTGCCAGCAGCCCCAGCCAAGAGACCCAGTACTTC. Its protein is CASSPSQETQYF.

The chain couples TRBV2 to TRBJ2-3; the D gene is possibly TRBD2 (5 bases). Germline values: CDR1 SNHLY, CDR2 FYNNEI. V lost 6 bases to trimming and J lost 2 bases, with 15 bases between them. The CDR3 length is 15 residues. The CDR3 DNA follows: TGTGCCAGCAGCTTAGTCGGGCGGGCCACAGATACGCAGTATTTT. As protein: CASSLVGRATDTQYF.

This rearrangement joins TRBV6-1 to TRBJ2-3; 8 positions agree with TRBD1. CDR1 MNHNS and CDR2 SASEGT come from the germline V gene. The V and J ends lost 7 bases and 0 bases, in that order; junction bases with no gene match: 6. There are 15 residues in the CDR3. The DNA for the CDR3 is TGTGCCAGCAATTTACAGGGGGACAGCACAGATACGCAGTATTTT. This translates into CASNLQGDSTDTQYF.

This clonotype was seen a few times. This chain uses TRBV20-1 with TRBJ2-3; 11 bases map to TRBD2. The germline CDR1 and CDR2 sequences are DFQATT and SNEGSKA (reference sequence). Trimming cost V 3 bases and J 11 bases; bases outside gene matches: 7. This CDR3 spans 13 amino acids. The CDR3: CSASTGTSGLQYF. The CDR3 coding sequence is TGCAGTGCTAGTACCGGGACTAGCGGCCTGCAGTATTTT.

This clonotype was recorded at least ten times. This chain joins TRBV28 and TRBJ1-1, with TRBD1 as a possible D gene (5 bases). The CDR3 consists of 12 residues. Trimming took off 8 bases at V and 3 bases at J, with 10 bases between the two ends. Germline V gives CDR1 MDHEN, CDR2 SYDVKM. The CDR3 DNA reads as TGTGCCAGCCGGCAGACAGACACTGAAGCTTTCTTT. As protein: CASRQTDTEAFF.

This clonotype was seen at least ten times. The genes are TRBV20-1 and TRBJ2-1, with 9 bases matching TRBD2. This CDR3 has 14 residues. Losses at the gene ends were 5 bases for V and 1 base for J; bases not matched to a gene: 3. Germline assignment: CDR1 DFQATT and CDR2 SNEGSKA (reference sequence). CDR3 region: CSAYSGSSYNEQFF. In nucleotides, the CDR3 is TGCAGTGCTTATAGCGGGAGTTCCTACAATGAGCAGTTCTTC.

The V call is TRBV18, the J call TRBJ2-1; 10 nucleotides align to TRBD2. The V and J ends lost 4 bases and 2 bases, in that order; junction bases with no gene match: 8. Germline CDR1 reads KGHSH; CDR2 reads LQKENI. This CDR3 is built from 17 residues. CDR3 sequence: CASSRSSGGTTYNEQFF. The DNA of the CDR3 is TGTGCCAGCTCACGATCTAGCGGGGGCACTACCTACAATGAGCAGTTCTTC.

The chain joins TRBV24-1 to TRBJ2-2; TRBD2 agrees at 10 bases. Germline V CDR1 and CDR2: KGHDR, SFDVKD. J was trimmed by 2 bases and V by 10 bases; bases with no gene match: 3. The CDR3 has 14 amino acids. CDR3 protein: CATWTSGNTGELFF. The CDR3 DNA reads TGTGCCACGTGGACTAGCGGAAACACCGGGGAGCTGTTTTTT.

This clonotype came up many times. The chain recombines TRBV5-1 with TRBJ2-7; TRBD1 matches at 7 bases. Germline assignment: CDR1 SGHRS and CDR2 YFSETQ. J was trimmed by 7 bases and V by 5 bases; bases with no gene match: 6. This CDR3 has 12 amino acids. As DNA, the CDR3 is TGCGCCAGCAGGGATACAGGGGAAGAGCAGTACTTC. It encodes CASRDTGEEQYF.

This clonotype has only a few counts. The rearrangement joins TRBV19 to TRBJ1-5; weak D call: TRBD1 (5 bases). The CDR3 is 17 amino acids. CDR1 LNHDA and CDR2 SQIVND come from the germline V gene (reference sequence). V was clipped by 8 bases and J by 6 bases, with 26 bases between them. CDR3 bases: TGTGCCAGTTCCCCCGGCCCCGGGACTAGCCTAGGTCAGCCCCAGCATTTT. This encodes CASSPGPGTSLGQPQHF. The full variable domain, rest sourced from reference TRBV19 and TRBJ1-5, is DGGITQSPKYLFRKEGQNVTLSCEQNLNHDAMYWYRQDPGQGLRLIYYSQIVNDFQKGDIAEGYSVSREKKESFPLTVTSAQKNPTAFYLCASSPGPGTSLGQPQHFGDGTRLSIL.

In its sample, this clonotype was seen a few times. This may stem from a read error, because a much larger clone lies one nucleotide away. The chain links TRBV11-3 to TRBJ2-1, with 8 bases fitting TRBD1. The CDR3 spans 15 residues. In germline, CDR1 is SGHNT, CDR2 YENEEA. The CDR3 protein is CASSQTGDGGNEQLF. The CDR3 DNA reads TGTGCCAGCAGCCAGACAGGGGATGGTGGTAATGAGCAGCTCTTC.

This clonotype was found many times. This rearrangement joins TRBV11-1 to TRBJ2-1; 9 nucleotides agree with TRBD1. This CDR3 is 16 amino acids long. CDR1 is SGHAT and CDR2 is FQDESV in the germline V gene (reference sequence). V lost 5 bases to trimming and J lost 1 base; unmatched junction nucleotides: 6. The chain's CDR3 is CASSPTGGLSYNEQFF. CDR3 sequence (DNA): TGTGCCAGCAGCCCGACAGGGGGTCTTTCCTACAATGAGCAGTTCTTC.

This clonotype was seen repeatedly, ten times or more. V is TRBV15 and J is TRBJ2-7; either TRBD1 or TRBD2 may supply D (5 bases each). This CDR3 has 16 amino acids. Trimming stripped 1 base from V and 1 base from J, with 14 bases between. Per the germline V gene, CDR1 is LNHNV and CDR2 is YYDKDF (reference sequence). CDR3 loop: CATSRGSWDASYEQYF. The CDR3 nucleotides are TGTGCCACCAGCAGAGGATCTTGGGACGCATCCTACGAGCAGTACTTC.

This chain's CDR3 is CASTGNGEADTQYF. DNA of the CDR3: TGTGCCAGCACGGGGAACGGGGAAGCAGATACGCAGTATTTT. The rearrangement links TRBV25-1 to TRBJ2-3, with a possible D match to TRBD2 (5 bases). V was shortened by 7 bases and J by 4 bases, with 15 bases between the two germline ends. Germline values: CDR1 MGHDK, CDR2 SYGVNS. This CDR3 has 14 residues.

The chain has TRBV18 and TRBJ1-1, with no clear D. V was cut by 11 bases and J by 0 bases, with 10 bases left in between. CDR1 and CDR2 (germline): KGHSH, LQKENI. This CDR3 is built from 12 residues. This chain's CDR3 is CARSPMNTEAFF. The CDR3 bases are TGTGCCCGCAGTCCAATGAACACTGAAGCTTTCTTT.

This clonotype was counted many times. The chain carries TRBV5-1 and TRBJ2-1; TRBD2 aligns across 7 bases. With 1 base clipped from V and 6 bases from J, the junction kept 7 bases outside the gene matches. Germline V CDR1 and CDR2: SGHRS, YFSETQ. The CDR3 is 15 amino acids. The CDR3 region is CASSLSAGATNEQFF. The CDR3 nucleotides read TGCGCCAGCAGCTTGTCTGCGGGAGCAACCAATGAGCAGTTCTTC.

The CDR3, as DNA: TGTGCCAGTAGTATTGAAAGGGACATATACAATGAGCAGTTCTTC. The encoded protein is CASSIERDIYNEQFF. The chain has TRBV19 and TRBJ2-1, with TRBD1 as a possible D gene (6 bases). From germline, CDR1 is LNHDA and CDR2 SQIVND (reference sequence). The CDR3 is 15 amino acids. V lost 3 bases to trimming and J lost 4 bases, with 13 bases between them.

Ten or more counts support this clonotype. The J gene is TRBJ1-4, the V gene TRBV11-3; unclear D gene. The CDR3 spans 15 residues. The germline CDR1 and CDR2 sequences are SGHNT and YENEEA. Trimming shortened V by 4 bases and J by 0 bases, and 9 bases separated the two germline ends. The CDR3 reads CASSSRDATNEKLFF. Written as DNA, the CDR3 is TGTGCCAGCAGCTCCAGAGATGCAACTAATGAAAAACTGTTTTTT.

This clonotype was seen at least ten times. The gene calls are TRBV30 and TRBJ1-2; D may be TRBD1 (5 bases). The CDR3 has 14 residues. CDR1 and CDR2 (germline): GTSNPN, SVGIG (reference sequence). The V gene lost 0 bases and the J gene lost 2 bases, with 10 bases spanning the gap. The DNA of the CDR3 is TGTGCCTGGAGTGTAGCAGGGTCCAACTATGGCTACACCTTC. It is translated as CAWSVAGSNYGYTF. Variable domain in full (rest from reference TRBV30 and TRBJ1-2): SQTIHQWPATLVQPVGSPLSLECTVEGTSNPNLYWYRQAAGRGLQLLFYSVGIGQISSEVPQNLSASRPQDRQFILSSKKLLLSDSGFYLCAWSVAGSNYGYTFGSGTRLTVV.